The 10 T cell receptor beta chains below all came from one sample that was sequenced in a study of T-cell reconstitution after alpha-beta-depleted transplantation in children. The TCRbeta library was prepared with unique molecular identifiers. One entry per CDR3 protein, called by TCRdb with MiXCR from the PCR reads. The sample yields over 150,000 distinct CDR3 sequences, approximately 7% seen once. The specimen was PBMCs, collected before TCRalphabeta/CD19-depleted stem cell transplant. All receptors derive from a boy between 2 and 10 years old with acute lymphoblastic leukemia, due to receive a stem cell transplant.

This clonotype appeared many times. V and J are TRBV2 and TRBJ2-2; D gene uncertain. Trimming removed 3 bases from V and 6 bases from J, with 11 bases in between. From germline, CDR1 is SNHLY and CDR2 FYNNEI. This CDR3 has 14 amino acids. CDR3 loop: CASSDGSTPGELFF. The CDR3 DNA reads TGTGCCAGCAGTGACGGGTCGACCCCCGGGGAGCTGTTTTTT. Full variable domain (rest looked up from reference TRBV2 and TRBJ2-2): EPEVTQTPSHQVTQMGQEVILRCVPISNHLYFYWYRQILGQKVEFLVSFYNNEISEKSEIFDDQFSVERPDGSNFTLKIRSTKLEDSAMYFCASSDGSTPGELFFGEGSRLTVL.

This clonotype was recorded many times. The CDR3 DNA is TGCGCCAGCAGTCCACCAAGCTCCTACAATGAGCAGTTCTTC. Translated: CASSPPSSYNEQFF. This rearrangement joins TRBV5-1 to TRBJ2-1; unclear D gene. Trimming cost V 5 bases and J 0 bases, with 9 bases left between them. Germline assignment: CDR1 SGHRS and CDR2 YFSETQ. This CDR3 spans 14 amino acids.

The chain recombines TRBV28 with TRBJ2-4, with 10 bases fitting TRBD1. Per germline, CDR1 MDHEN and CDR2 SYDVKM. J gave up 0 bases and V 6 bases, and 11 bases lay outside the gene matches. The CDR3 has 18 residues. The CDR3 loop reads CASSRQGAWGVAKNIQYF. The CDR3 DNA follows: TGTGCCAGCAGCAGACAGGGGGCATGGGGAGTAGCCAAAAACATTCAGTACTTC. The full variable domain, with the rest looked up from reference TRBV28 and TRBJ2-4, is DVKVTQSSRYLVKRTGEKVFLECVQDMDHENMFWYRQDPGLGLRLIYFSYDVKMKEKGDIPEGYSVSREKKERFSLILESASTNQTSMYLCASSRQGAWGVAKNIQYFGAGTRLSVL.

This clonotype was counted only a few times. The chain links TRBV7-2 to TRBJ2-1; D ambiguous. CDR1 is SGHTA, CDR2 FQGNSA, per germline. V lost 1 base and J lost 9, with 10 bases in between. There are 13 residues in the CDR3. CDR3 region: CASSLDEWGEQFF. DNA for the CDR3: TGTGCCAGCAGCTTAGACGAGTGGGGTGAGCAGTTCTTC.

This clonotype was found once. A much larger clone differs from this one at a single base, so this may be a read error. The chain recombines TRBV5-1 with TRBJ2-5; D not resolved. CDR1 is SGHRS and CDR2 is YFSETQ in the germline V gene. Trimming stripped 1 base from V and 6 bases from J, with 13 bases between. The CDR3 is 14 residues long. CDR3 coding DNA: TGCGCCAGCAGCTTGTTGAGGTTAGAACAGACCCAGTACTTC. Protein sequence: CASSLLRLEQTQYF.

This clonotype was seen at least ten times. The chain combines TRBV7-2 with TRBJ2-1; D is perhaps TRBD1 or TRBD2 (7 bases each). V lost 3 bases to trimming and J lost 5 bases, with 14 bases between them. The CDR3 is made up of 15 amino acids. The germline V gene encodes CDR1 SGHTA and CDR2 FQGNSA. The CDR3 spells CASSLQGGSHNEQFF. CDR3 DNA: TGTGCCAGCAGCTTGCAGGGGGGGAGTCACAATGAGCAGTTCTTC.

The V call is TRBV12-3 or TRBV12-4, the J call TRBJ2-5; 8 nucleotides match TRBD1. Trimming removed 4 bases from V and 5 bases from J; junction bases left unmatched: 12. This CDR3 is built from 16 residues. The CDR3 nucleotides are TGTGCCAGCAGTTGGTTCCGGACAGGGAGAAGGGAGACCCAGTACTTC. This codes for CASSWFRTGRRETQYF.

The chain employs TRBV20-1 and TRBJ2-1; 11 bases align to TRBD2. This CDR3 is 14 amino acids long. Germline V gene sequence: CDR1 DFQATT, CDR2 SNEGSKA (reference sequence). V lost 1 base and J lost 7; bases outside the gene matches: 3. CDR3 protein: CSARVLAGGNEQFF. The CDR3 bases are TGCAGTGCTAGAGTGCTAGCGGGGGGAAATGAGCAGTTCTTC.

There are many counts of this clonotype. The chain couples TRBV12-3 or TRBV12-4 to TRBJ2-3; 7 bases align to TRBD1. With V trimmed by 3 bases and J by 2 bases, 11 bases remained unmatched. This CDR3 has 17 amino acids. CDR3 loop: CASSFKGASRDTDTQYF. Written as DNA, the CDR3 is TGTGCCAGCAGTTTTAAGGGGGCTAGCCGGGACACAGATACGCAGTATTTT.

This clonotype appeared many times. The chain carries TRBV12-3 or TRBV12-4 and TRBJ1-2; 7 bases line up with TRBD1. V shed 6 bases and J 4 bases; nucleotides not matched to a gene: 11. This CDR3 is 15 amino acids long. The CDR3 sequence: CASRATGPNIYGYTF. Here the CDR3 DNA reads TGTGCCAGCAGGGCGACAGGGCCTAACATCTATGGCTACACCTTC.